This TCR beta chain was retrieved from a study of T cell responses to AZD1222 COVID-19 vaccine. Findings and limits, study-wide: Most donors were white British and more were female, and clonal diversity was possibly underestimated. The reported proportion of spike-specific TCRs targeting unmutated variant regions was nearly half. With two AZD1222 doses given, Spike-specific TCR breadth and depth both rose.

Profiling relied on immunoSEQ multiplex PCR, and the TCRdb table lists in-frame clones only, not all of them. The sample lists approximately 140,000 clones; roughly 89% were seen once. The CDR3 length is 15 residues. Germline V lookup: CDR1 GTSNPN, CDR2 SVGIG (reference sequence). The ends were cut back, 3 bases at V and 1 base at J, with 16 bases in the middle. A note on this clone: Its antigen remains unknown.

The clonotype comes from an adult who received the MenACWY meningococcal vaccine as a control. This chain connects TRBV30 to TRBJ2-7; D unclear. The input for sequencing was peripheral blood, taken 28 days after the second dose of the MenACWY control vaccine. The DNA of the CDR3 is TGTGCCTGGAGACCAGGTCCTTCACCATCCTACGAGCAGTACTTC. Translated, it gives CAWRPGPSPSYEQYF.